This entry concerns a single TCR beta chain. Antigen unknown. A deep-level run was used for the assay. Libraries were prepared by immunoSEQ multiplex PCR; TCRdb keeps only in-frame clonotypes and omits some of them. The sample consists of 2 million to 2.5 million clones, under 95% of them appearing once. Germline V gene lookup returns CDR1 SGHTA and CDR2 FQGNSA. CDR3 size: 14 residues. V was cut by 7 bases and J by 5 bases, with 14 bases left in between. The source of the sample is a study of shared clonotypes between healthy human individuals. Study summary: CD8 memory received one plate per donor, CD8 naive two, CD4 memory three and CD4 naive three.

Donors were healthy HIV-negative adults without recent acute infections or vaccinations. Study-level points and caveats: Non-shared clonotypes had lower generation probabilities than clonotypes shared by all four sorted-subset donors.

The chain joins TRBV7-2 to TRBJ2-2; D may be TRBD1 (6 bases). The receptor was derived from a man between 18 and 29 years old in good health. Some clones in this sample may be carry-over from other donors' samples. Sequencing input: naive CD4+ T cells from PBMCs. Subset here: CD45RA+ positively selected. CDR3 coding DNA: TGTGCCAGCAACCATAGGACAGTTACCGGGGAGCTGTTTTTT. Protein product: CASNHRTVTGELFF.